The entry below describes one T cell receptor (beta chain). The data were obtained in a study of blood T cell repertoires in COVID-19. The CDR3 is made up of 16 amino acids. V lost 3 bases, J lost 0 bases, and 8 bases stayed unmatched. Germline CDR1 and CDR2: SGDLS and YYNGEE. Generated by immunoSEQ multiplex PCR, the TCRdb table keeps only in-frame clones and is missing some. The data show some 330,000 clones, over 80% seen once. The sample was PBMCs or T cells enriched from blood (not recorded which). This clonotype was obtained from a woman aged 45-59 years who had recovered from COVID-19. V usage is TRBV9 and J usage is TRBJ1-1, with 7 bases aligning to TRBD1. The CDR3 nucleotides are TGTGCCAGCAGCGCCCGGGACAGTATCTTGAACACTGAAGCTTTCTTT. Translating gives CASSARDSILNTEAFF.